The TCR beta chain under discussion was sequenced for a study of blood T cell repertoires in COVID-19. Overall study: Collection of acute and convalescent COVID-19 samples took place in the United States, Italy and Spain. From T cells, B-cell-depleted T cells, or PBMCs came the material, which was cDNA or gDNA.

Losses at the gene ends were 9 bases for V and 4 bases for J; bases not matched to a gene: 4. The CDR3 length is 13 residues. Looked up from germline, CDR1 is LGHNT and CDR2 is FRNRAP. Clones were read by immunoSEQ multiplex PCR, and TCRdb kept only the in-frame ones, dropping some. The sample includes under 120,000 clones, 85% to 90% of them seen just once. V is TRBV12-5 and J is TRBJ1-1; 11 positions match TRBD1. The sample consisted of peripheral blood. The source is a woman of 80 years or more with acute or convalescent COVID-19. The CDR3 DNA reads TGTGCTAGCCGGACAGGGGGCTTCACTGAAGCTTTCTTT. The encoded protein is CASRTGGFTEAFF.